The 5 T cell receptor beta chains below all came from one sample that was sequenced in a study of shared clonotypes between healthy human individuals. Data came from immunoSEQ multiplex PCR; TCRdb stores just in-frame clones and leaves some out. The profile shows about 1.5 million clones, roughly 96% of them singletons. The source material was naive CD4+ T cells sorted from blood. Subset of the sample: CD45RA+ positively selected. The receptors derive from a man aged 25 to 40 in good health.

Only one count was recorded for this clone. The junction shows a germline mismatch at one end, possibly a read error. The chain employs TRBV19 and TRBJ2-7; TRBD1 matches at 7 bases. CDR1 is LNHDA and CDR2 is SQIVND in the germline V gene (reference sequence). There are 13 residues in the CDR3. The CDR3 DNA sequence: TGTGCCAGTAGTCGGGACAGCCGTTACGCGCAGTACTTC. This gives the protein CASSRDSRYAQYF.

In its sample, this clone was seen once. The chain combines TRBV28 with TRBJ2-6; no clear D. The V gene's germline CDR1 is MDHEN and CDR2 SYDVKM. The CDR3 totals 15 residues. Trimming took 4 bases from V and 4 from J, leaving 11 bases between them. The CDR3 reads CASSSTAVGANVLTF. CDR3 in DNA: TGTGCCAGCAGTTCTACGGCCGTAGGGGCCAACGTCCTGACTTTC.

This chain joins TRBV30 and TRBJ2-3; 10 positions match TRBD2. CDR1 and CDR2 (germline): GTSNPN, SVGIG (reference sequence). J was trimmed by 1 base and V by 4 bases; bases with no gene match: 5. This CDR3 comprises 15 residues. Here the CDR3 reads CAWTLGTSGTDTQYF. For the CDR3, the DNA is TGTGCCTGGACTCTCGGGACTAGCGGCACAGATACGCAGTATTTT.

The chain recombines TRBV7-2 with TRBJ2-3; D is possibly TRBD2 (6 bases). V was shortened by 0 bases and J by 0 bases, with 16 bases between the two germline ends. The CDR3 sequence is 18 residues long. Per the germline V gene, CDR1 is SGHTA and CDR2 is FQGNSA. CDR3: CASSLAGRGLGSTDTQYF. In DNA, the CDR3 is TGTGCCAGCAGCTTAGCCGGTCGGGGGTTAGGAAGCACAGATACGCAGTATTTT. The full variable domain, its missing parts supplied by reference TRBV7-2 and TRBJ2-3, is GAGVSQSPSNKVTEKGKDVELRCDPISGHTALYWYRQSLGQGLEFLIYFQGNSAPDKSGLPSDRFSAERTGGSVSTLTIQRTQQEDSAVYLCASSLAGRGLGSTDTQYFGPGTRLTVL.

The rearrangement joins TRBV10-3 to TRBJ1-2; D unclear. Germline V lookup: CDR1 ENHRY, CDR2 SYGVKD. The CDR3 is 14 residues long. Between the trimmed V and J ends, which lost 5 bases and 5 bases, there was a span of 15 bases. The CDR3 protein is CAISTGSPVYGYTF. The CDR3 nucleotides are TGTGCCATCAGTACTGGCAGCCCCGTTTATGGCTACACCTTC.